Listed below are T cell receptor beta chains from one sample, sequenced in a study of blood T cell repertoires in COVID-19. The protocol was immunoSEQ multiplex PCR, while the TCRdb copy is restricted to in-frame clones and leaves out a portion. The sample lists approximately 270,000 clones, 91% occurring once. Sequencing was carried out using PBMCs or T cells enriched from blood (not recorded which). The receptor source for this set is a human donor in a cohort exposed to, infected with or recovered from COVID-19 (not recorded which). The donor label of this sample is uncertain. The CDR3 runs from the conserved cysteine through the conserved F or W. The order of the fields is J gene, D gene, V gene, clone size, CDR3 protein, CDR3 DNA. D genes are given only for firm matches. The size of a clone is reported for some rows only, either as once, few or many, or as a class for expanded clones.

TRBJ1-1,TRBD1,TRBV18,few,CASSQDRVATEAFF,TGTGCCAGCTCTCAAGACAGGGTGGCCACTGAAGCTTTCTTT
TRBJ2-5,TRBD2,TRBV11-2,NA,CASSFSRGLAGEKETQYF,TGTGCCAGCAGCTTCTCGAGGGGGCTAGCGGGGGAAAAAGAGACCCAGTACTTC
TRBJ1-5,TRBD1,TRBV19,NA,CASTRDRNQPQHF,TGTGCCAGTACCCGGGACAGGAATCAGCCCCAGCATTTT
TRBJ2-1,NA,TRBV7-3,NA,CASSPGAAVYNEQFF,TGTGCCAGCAGCCCCGGAGCGGCGGTCTACAATGAGCAGTTCTTC
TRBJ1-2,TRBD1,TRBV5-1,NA,CASSFGQGDYTF,TGCGCCAGCAGCTTCGGACAGGGGGACTACACCTTC
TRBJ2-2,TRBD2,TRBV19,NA,CASSLGAGGNTGELFF,TGTGCCAGTAGTTTGGGAGCGGGAGGGAACACCGGGGAGCTGTTTTTT
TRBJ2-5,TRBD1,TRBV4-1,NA,CASSQVTGGLETQYF,TGCGCCAGCAGCCAGGTTACAGGGGGACTAGAGACCCAGTACTTC
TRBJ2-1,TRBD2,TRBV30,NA,CASLAGGYNEQFF,TGTGCCTCCCTAGCGGGGGGCTACAATGAGCAGTTCTTC
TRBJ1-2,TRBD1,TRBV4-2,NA,CASSQLTGDYGYTF,TGTGCCAGCAGCCAATTGACAGGGGACTATGGCTACACCTTC
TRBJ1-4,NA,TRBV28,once,CASRRGNEKLFF,TGTGCCAGCAGAAGGGGGAATGAAAAACTGTTTTTT
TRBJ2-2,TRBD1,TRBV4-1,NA,CASSPTLWDRGGAGELFF,TGCGCCAGCAGCCCTACTCTGTGGGACAGGGGAGGAGCCGGGGAGCTGTTTTTT
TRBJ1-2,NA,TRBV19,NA,CASSIDGYGYTF,TGTGCCAGTAGTATAGACGGCTATGGCTACACCTTC
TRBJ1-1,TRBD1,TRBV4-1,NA,CASSQGAGGAAFF,TGCGCCAGCAGCCAAGGGGCAGGGGGCGCTGCTTTCTTT
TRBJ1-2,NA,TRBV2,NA,CASSAEATGRYGYTF,TGTGCCAGCAGCGCGGAAGCAACAGGGAGATATGGCTACACCTTC
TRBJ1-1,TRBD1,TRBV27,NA,CASSLEQGASEAFF,TGTGCCAGCAGTTTAGAGCAGGGGGCCTCTGAAGCTTTCTTT
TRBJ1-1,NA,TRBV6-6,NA,CASSYPIGQNTEAFF,TGTGCCAGCAGTTACCCGATTGGACAGAACACTGAAGCTTTCTTT
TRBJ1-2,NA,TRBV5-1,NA,CASSLVSRLEGYTF,TGCGCCAGCAGCTTGGTCAGCAGACTAGAAGGCTACACCTTC
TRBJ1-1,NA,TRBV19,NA,CASSMSRAQAFF,TGTGCCAGTAGTATGTCGAGGGCCCAAGCTTTCTTT
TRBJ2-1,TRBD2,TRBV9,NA,CASSSGLAVNEQFF,TGTGCCAGCAGCTCCGGACTAGCGGTTAATGAGCAGTTCTTC
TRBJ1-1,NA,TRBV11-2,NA,CASSYDSGRRAFF,TGTGCCAGCAGTTACGACAGCGGGCGGAGGGCTTTCTTT
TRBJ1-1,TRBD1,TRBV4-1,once,CASSRTGTGNTEAFF,TGCGCCAGCAGCCGCACCGGGACAGGGAACACTGAAGCTTTCTTT
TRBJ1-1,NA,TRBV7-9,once,CASSLTGGTEAFF,TGTGCCAGCAGCTTAACGGGAGGCACTGAAGCTTTCTTT
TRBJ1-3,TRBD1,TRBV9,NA,CASSGQGARGNTIYF,TGTGCCAGCAGCGGTCAGGGGGCTCGCGGAAACACCATATATTTT
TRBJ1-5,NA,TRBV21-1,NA,CASSKASSVREAQPQHF,TGTGCCAGCAGCAAAGCCTCGTCCGTCCGGGAGGCGCAGCCCCAGCATTTT
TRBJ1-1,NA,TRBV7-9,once,CASSSPSGTTEAFF,TGTGCCAGCAGCTCCCCATCCGGGACAACTGAAGCTTTCTTT
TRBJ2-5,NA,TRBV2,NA,CASSDRREQETQYF,TGTGCCAGCAGTGATCGGAGGGAACAAGAGACCCAGTACTTC